The rows below give T cell receptor beta chains drawn from one sample of a study of blood T cell repertoires in COVID-19. Libraries were prepared by immunoSEQ multiplex PCR; TCRdb keeps only in-frame clonotypes and omits some of them. This sample yields a few hundred thousand clones, of which less than 90% are seen a single time; 3% belongs to the top ten. Input material: PBMCs or T cells enriched from blood (not recorded which). The source of these receptors is a woman in her fifties or sixties who had recovered from COVID-19. CDR3s include the opening cysteine and the closing phenylalanine or tryptophan. A D gene is named only where the DNA matches it firmly. Expanded clones get a size class; other rows say once, few or many, or leave the size out.

TGTGCCAGCAGCACCGGGTCTCGCGGGACTTCCGAGCAGTACTTC CASSTGSRGTSEQYF TRBJ2-7 NA once 15 TRBV7-3
TGTGCCAGTTCGACTAGCGGGAGAGGCCCCTCGTACAATGAGCAGTTCTTC CASSTSGRGPSYNEQFF TRBJ2-1 TRBD2 NA 17 TRBV19
TGTGCCAGCAGTCCGCCTAATGTCAGGGGGAGCTCCTACGAGCAGTACTTC CASSPPNVRGSSYEQYF TRBJ2-7 TRBD1 NA 17 TRBV28
TGTGCCAGCAGCAAGGGACTAGCGGGGCAAGAGACCCAGTACTTC CASSKGLAGQETQYF TRBJ2-5 TRBD2 NA 15 TRBV7-2
TGCGCCAGCAGCCAAGTGGGGACAGGGCGAAAAGCTGGAAACATTCAGTACTTC CASSQVGTGRKAGNIQYF TRBJ2-4 TRBD1 NA 18 TRBV4-3
TGTGCCAGCAGCGCACCCGACGGTAACGGGGAAAAACTGTTTTTT CASSAPDGNGEKLFF TRBJ1-4 NA NA 15 TRBV7-9
TGTGCCAGCAGTTCGGTTACGGACAGGGATGCAACTAATGAAAAACTGTTTTTT CASSSVTDRDATNEKLFF TRBJ1-4 TRBD1 NA 18 TRBV28
TGTGCCAGCAGCTCCTCAGGGGGCTACTACAATGAGCAGTTCTTC CASSSSGGYYNEQFF TRBJ2-1 TRBD1 NA 15 TRBV7-9
TGTGCCAGCAGTCAAACAGGGGCCCTCACAGATACGCAGTATTTT CASSQTGALTDTQYF TRBJ2-3 TRBD1 NA 15 TRBV6-6
TGCGCCAGCAGGATAGGAGATGAGCAGTTCTTC CASRIGDEQFF TRBJ2-1 NA NA 11 TRBV5-1
TGTGCCACCCAGGACAGGGTGCTGTCGGGTGAGCAGTTCTTC CATQDRVLSGEQFF TRBJ2-1 TRBD1 NA 14 TRBV27
TGCGCCAGCAGCCGAGTTTCTACGGACAGGGGGCGAGACACCATATATTTT CASSRVSTDRGRDTIYF TRBJ1-3 TRBD1 NA 17 TRBV4-1
TGTGCCAGCAGCTCCGGGACAACCTATGGCTACACCTTC CASSSGTTYGYTF TRBJ1-2 NA once 13 TRBV9
TGTGCCAGCAGCCCGGGGACAGCTGGAAACACCATATATTTT CASSPGTAGNTIYF TRBJ1-3 TRBD1 once 14 TRBV7-2
TGTGCCAGCAGCCCCATGGGGGGCACTGAAGCTTTCTTT CASSPMGGTEAFF TRBJ1-1 NA NA 13 TRBV7-3
TGTGCCAGCAGCTTAGGAGCGAGCCAAGAGACCCAGTACTTC CASSLGASQETQYF TRBJ2-5 NA NA 14 TRBV7-2
TGTGCCAGCAGTTACTCTGCAGGGTTCTATGAGCAGTTCTTC CASSYSAGFYEQFF TRBJ2-1 NA once 14 TRBV6-2/TRBV6-3
TGTGCCAGCAGCTTCGAGCCAGGGCTAGGCAATCAGCCCCAGCATTTT CASSFEPGLGNQPQHF TRBJ1-5 NA NA 16 TRBV5-8
TGCGCCAGCAGCTTGGGAGGAAGCAATAGCAATCAGCCCCAGCATTTT CASSLGGSNSNQPQHF TRBJ1-5 NA NA 16 TRBV5-1
TGTGCCAGTACCCTAAGCGGGGAGTACTATGGCTACACCTTC CASTLSGEYYGYTF TRBJ1-2 NA NA 14 TRBV19
TGTGCCAGCAGCTTAGAGGGCGGGAGGGCGGATACGCAGTATTTT CASSLEGGRADTQYF TRBJ2-3 TRBD2 NA 15 TRBV7-9
TGTGCCAGCAGTTCTAGGCGGGGAATATCCTATGGCTACACCTTC CASSSRRGISYGYTF TRBJ1-2 NA NA 15 TRBV6-5
TGTGCCAGCAGCCTACGGACTAGCGGCAACACCGGGGAGCTGTTTTTT CASSLRTSGNTGELFF TRBJ2-2 TRBD2 NA 16 TRBV3-1/TRBV3-2
TGTGCCAGCAGCTCATGGACGGGGGATTTCTATGGCTACACCTTC CASSSWTGDFYGYTF TRBJ1-2 NA NA 15 TRBV7-9
TGTGCCAGCAGCCCCGGACAGACAGATAATTCACCCCTCCACTTT CASSPGQTDNSPLHF TRBJ1-6 NA NA 15 TRBV7-9